The source of this T cell receptor beta chain is a study of T and B cells in COVID-19 patients. At the level of the study: Peripheral blood came from COVID-19 patients with active infection or after recovery. Median age was approximately 34 years in the recovered cohort and about 67 years in the active-infection cohort.

BIOMED2 TRB-A/B primer pools were used in multiplex TRB PCR. TCRdb itself ran the multiplex PCR reads through MiXCR, one entry per CDR3 protein. The data contain around 15,000 distinct CDR3 sequences, over 25% of them singletons. Remarks on this clonotype: Its matching antigen is unknown.

The V gene lost 8 bases and the J gene lost 0 bases, with 20 bases spanning the gap. This CDR3 is built from 16 residues. Germline V gene data show CDR1 as SGHAT and CDR2 as FQNNGV. Blood genomic DNA input for TRB amplification was 250-500 ng. Study observations and caveats: Early severe-case samples and blood from mildly ill patients during symptoms were in short supply. Highly clonal in active COVID-19, TRB repertoires exceeded healthy-donor diversity and richness at recovery.

The receptor's source is a human donor who had recovered from COVID-19. The V and J genes are TRBV11-2 and TRBJ2-7, with D perhaps matching TRBD1 (6 bases). The sequenced sample was blood. Here the CDR3 reads CASLGPTGSLSYEQYF. CDR3 sequence (DNA): TGTGCCAGCCTCGGTCCTACAGGGAGCCTCTCCTACGAGCAGTACTTC.